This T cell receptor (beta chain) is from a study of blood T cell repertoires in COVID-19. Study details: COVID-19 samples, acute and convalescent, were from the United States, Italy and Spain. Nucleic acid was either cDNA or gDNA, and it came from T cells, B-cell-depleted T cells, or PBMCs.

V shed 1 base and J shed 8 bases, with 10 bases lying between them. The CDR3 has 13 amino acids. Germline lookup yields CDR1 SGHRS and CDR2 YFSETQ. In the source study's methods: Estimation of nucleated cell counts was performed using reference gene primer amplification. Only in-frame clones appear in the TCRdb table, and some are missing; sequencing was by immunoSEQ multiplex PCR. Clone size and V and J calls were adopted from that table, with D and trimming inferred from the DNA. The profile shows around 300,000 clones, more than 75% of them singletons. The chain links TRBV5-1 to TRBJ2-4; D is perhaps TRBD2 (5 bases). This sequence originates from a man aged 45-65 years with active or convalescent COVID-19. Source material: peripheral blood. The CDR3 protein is CASSLQDSDIQYF. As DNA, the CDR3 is TGCGCCAGCAGCTTGCAGGACTCGGACATTCAGTACTTC. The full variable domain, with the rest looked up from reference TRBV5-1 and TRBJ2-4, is KAGVTQTPRYLIKTRGQQVTLSCSPISGHRSVSWYQQTPGQGLQFLFEYFSETQRNKGNFPGRFSGRQFSNSRSEMNVSTLELGDSALYLCASSLQDSDIQYFGAGTRLSVL.